This paragraph covers one TCR beta chain sequence. Its antigen is unidentified. Recent vaccinations or acute infections were absent in the healthy HIV-negative adult donors. This CDR3 is 15 amino acids long. The germline gives CDR1 SGHRS, CDR2 YFSETQ. The ends were cut back, 7 bases at V and 5 bases at J, with 18 bases in the middle. The data originate from a study of shared clonotypes between healthy human individuals. Study-level findings and limits: Read depth was anticipated to influence clonotype sharing among donors. Memory subsets generally showed smaller estimated richness than naive subsets did.

The study ran the assay at deep level. Generated by immunoSEQ multiplex PCR, the TCRdb table keeps only in-frame clones and is missing some. The sample lists roughly 700,000 clones, approximately 74% occurring once. The source is a woman in her twenties or thirties in good health. The gene calls are TRBV5-1 and TRBJ2-2, with TRBD2 as a possible D gene (6 bases). Material: memory CD4+ T cells sorted from blood. Stated subset: CD45RA-negative fraction. The CDR3 nucleotides are TGCGCCAGCGCAGAGCGGGCCACTCGGACCGGGGAGCTGTTTTTT. Its protein product is CASAERATRTGELFF.